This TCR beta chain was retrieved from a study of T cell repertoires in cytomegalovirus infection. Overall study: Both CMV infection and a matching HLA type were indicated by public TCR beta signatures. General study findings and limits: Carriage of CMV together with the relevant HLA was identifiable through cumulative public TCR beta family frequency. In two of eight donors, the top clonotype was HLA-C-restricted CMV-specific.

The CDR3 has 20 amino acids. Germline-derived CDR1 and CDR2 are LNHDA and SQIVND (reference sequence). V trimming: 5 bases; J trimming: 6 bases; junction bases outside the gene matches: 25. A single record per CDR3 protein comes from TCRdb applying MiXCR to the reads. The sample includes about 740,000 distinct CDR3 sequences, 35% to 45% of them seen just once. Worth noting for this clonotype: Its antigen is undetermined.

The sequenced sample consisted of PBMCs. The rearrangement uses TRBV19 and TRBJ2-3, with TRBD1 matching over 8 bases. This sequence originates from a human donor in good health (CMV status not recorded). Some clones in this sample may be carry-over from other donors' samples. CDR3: CASSPQGGTGRFRSADTQYF. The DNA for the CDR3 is TGTGCCAGTAGTCCTCAAGGTGGGACAGGACGCTTTCGAAGCGCGGATACGCAGTATTTT.